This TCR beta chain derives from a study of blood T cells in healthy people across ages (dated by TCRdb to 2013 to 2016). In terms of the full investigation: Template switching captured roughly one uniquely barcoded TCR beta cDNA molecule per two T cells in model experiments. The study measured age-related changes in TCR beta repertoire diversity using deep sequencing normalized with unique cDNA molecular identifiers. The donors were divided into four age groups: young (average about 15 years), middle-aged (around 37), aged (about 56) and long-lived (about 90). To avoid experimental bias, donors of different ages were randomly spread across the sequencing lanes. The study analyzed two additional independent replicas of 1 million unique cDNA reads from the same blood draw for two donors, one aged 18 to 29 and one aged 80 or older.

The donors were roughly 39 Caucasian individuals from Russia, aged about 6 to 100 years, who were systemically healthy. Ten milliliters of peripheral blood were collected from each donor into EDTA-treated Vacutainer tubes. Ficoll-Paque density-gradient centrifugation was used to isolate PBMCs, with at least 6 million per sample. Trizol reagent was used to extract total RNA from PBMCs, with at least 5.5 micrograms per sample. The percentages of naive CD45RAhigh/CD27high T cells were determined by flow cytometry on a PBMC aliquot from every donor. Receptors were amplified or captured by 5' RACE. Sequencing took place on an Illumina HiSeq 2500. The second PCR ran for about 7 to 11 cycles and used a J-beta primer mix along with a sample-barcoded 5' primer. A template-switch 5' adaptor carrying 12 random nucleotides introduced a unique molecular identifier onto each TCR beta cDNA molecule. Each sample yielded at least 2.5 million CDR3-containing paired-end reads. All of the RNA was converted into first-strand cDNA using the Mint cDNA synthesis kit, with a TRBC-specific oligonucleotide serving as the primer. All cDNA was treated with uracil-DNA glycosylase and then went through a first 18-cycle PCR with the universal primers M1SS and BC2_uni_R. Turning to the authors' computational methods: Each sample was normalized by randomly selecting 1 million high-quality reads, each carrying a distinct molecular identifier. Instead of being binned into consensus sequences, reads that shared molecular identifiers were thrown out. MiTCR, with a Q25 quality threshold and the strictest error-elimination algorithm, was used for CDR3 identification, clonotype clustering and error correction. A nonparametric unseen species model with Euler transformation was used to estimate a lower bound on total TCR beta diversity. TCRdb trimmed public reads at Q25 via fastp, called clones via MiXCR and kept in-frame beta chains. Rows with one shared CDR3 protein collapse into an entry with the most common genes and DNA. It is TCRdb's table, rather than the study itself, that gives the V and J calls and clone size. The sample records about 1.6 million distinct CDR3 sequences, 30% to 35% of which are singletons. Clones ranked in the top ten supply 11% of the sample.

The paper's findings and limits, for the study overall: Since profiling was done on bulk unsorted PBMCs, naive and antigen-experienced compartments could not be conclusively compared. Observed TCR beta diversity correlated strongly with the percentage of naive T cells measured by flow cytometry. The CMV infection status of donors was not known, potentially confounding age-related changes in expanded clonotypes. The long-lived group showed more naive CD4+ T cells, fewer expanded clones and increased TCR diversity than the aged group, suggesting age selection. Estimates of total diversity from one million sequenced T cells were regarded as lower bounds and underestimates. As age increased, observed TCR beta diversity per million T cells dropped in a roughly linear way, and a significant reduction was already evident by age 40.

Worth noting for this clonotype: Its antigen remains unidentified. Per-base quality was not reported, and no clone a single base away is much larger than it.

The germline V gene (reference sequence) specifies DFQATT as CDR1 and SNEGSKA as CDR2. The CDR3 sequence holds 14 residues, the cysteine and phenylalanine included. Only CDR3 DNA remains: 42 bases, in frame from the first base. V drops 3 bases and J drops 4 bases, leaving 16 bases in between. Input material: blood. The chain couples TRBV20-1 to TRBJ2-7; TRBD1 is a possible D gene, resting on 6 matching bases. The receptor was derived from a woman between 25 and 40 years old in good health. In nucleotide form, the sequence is TGCAGTGCTAGGGCGTCCCGGGACATTTACGAGCAGTACTTC. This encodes CSARASRDIYEQYF.